This entry features one TCR beta chain sequence. No cognate antigen has been identified for it. No much larger clone exists at a distance of one base, and base qualities are not known. These data originate in a study of shared T cell receptors in the human thymus (dated by TCRdb to 2020 to 2023). Regarding the complete study: The study investigated the way shared, self-reactive T-cell receptor alpha chains are produced in the human thymus.

The library was built by means of the immunoSEQ multiplex PCR assay. Drawn from immuneACCESS, this table holds only the in-frame rearrangements with V and J called that TCRdb kept. Clones are partly lost; checked studies trace under half to an unresolved V gene and leave the rest unexplained. Across this sample there are about 660,000 clones, with 88% seen only once. The ten largest clonotypes hold approximately 0.011% of the sample. CDR1 SGHVS and CDR2 FNYEAQ are derived from the germline V gene. Measured from the cysteine to the phenylalanine, the CDR3 is 16 residues long. Solely the CDR3 DNA is kept, with 48 bases framed from the first base. The junction shows trimming of 4 bases on V and 0 bases on J, and the gene matches do not reach 8 bases of it. These data also formed part of another study, on human thymus T cells. As the second publication notes: Immunologically healthy infants undergoing open corrective cardiac surgery for congenital heart defects in Finland were used as donors. Thymus tissue was obtained as surgical resects removed during corrective cardiac surgery. V and J gene segment usage appeared biased in both thymic and peripheral blood repertoires. The related research found that thymic TCR repertoires overlapped highly between unrelated individuals. TCR alpha and beta repertoires from about 8 infant thymus samples and four related peripheral blood samples were characterized in the study. Donor ages ranged from roughly 7 to 244 days, and the cohort comprised roughly six male and a couple of female infants. Thymocytes were freed from the tissue by mechanical means and kept at -70 degrees C as pellets of roughly 9-34 million cells. Genomic DNA was extracted from frozen cell pellets with a QIAsymphony instrument. TCRB and TCRAD loci were amplified from a standardized quantity of quality-controlled genomic DNA using the immunoSEQ multiplex PCR assay. The V(D)J region was spanned by amplicons of a length sufficient to cover the CDR3 and to identify V and J genes. Through the commercial immunoSEQ service, the amplicons were sequenced on an Illumina platform. Primer bias and sequencing errors were corrected using previously described methods, and TCRAD and TCRB definitions followed the IMGT database. Analysis of the repertoires was done with immunoSEQ Analyzer 3.0 and VDJTools and included basic statistics, V/J segment usage, diversity estimates, rarefaction and pairwise overlap. To estimate diversity, the Chao1, ChaoE, Efron-Thisted, Shannon and inverse Simpson indices were applied, and diversity was also estimated on datasets down-sampled to the smallest sample. Repertoire overlap was assessed by strict matching of CDR3 nucleotide sequence, V gene and J gene, and clustering was done by Jaccard-based multidimensional scaling. Thymus samples yielded on average about 810,000 unique TCRB clonotypes, compared with about 80,000 from blood samples.

The rearranged segments are TRBV7-6 and TRBJ2-5, with 7 bases aligning to TRBD2. This receptor was obtained from a boy younger than two with a congenital heart defect. Donor details come from another sample of the same person, matched by shared clones. Material: thymocytes. The CDR3 reads CASSWGLAAHQETQYF. The DNA reads as follows: TGTGCCAGCAGCTGGGGTCTAGCGGCCCACCAAGAGACCCAGTACTTC.